This T cell receptor (beta chain) was observed in a study of T-cell reconstitution after alpha-beta-depleted transplantation in children. The CDR3 loop spans 14 amino acids. V gave up 8 bases and J gave up 4 bases; unmatched junction bases: 6. Ten or more counts support this clonotype. Unique molecular identifiers were used in preparing the TCRbeta library. A single record per CDR3 protein comes from TCRdb applying MiXCR to the PCR reads. The profile shows hundreds of thousands of distinct CDR3 sequences, about 10% of them singletons. The rearrangement links TRBV12-3 or TRBV12-4 to TRBJ2-2; 8 bases are shared with TRBD1. The sequence was obtained from a human donor who donated a stem cell graft to a child with acute myeloid leukemia. The sequences come from PBMCs from the stem cell graft donor, collected from the stem cell graft. Here the CDR3 DNA reads TGTGCCAGCCGCTGGACAGGGATCACCGGGGAGCTGTTTTTT. The encoded protein is CASRWTGITGELFF.